The present T cell receptor (beta chain) was sequenced within a study of cytomegalovirus exposure and HLA in healthy donors. The V segment lost 0 bases and the J segment 2 bases; nucleotides outside the gene matches: 7. Germline V gives CDR1 SGDLS, CDR2 YYNGEE. CDR3 length: 17 amino acids. Study conclusions and caveats: Researchers reported that three CMV-associated chains were confirmed in vitro as CMV antigen-specific. TCR beta sequences numbering 15,000 to 20,000 were associated with HLA alleles at 0.05 false discovery rate in a later analysis.

Both 60 Vbeta primers and 13 Jbeta primers went into the PCR. Per the original data handling: Roughly 12 million of about 80 million unique TCR beta chains were shared, per a later count. Profiling relied on immunoSEQ multiplex PCR, and the TCRdb table lists in-frame clones only, not all of them. V and J calls plus clone size are reproduced from that table; the DNA served to infer D and trimming. The sample includes 180,000 or so clones, under 85% of them seen just once. In regard to this clone: The antigen remains undetermined.

Input material: PBMCs. The receptor was derived from a male donor in good health and CMV-seronegative. This sequence joins TRBV9 and TRBJ2-3; TRBD2 aligns across 9 bases. CDR3 region: CASSVGPIAGATDTQYF. The CDR3 DNA sequence: TGTGCCAGCAGCGTAGGGCCTATAGCGGGGGCCACAGATACGCAGTATTTT.